This TCR beta chain was found in a study of T cell clonality in common variable immunodeficiency (dated by TCRdb to the mid-2010s). What the authors observed across the whole study: Fewer TCRbeta clones were shared among CVID subjects than among healthy controls (p < 0.0001). Although equal DNA input was used, an average of roughly 89,000 unique sequences per sample was obtained for controls, compared with about 31,547 for CVID samples. CVID TCRbeta sequences reportedly showed fewer deletions and N-nucleotide insertions and lacked highly modified clones with 13 or more V deletions. TCRbeta clonality was higher in CVID subjects than in healthy controls (t-test p = 0.018), and the increase was most characteristic of about a third of subjects. Correlations between repertoire features and clinical complications were limited by patient heterogeneity within the CVID cohort. The authors noted that sequencing repertoires of T cell subpopulations would be needed to clarify what caused the increased clonality in CVID.

For sequencing input, CVID and control samples contributed equivalent amounts of genomic DNA. For every sample, a 60 bp segment covering the rearranged TCRbeta CDR3 region was amplified and then sequenced. TCRbeta amplification used the immunoSEQ assay, a bias-corrected multiplex PCR with high-throughput sequencing. Per the original workflow: Each unique nucleotide sequence was treated as a clone and annotated with V, D and J genes, copy number and frequency. Sequences were labeled productive if in frame, and non-productive if out of frame or containing stop codons. As previously described, clonality was calculated on the basis of Shannon's entropy. The predicted amino acid sequences of productive clones were used to derive the mean CDR3 Kyte-Doolittle hydropathy. The R hclust function was used to hierarchically cluster scaled V gene usage with Manhattan distance and complete linkage. To assess clone sharing by CDR3 amino acid sequence, 12 repertoires per group were resampled over 100 rounds. The repertoires were searched for approximately 73 published EBV-specific and fewer than 250 published CMV-specific TCRbeta sequences. After two CVID samples that produced fewer than 10,000 sequences were dropped from the analysis, 35 to 50 CVID repertoires remained. The table comes from immuneACCESS by way of TCRdb, which keeps in-frame sequences with V and J called. Part of the clones is missing from these tables; in studies checked, under half for an unresolved V gene and the rest for unknown reasons. V, J and clone size are taken as reported in that table, and D and trimming were inferred from the DNA itself. This sample shows under 30,000 clones, and none of them turns up only once. Jointly, the top ten make up around 13% of the sample.

Most of the CVID patients and most of the healthy controls were of Caucasian heritage. Heparinized peripheral whole blood samples of roughly 5 to 8.5 ml were obtained from each donor. TCRbeta CDR3 repertoires were sequenced from genomic DNA of adults with common variable immune deficiency (CVID) and healthy adult controls. The control group comprised about 22 healthy adult volunteers, about twelve female and around ten male, aged about 20 to 70 years with a mean age of around 37. Diluted blood was density-centrifuged over Hypaque 1077 or Ficoll-Paque to isolate peripheral blood mononuclear cells. Genomic DNA was extracted from unsorted mononuclear cells by Qiagen column purification or by a centrifugation-based method. This clone was found many times. This clone's antigen is unknown. Sequenced sample: peripheral blood mononuclear cells. This sequence originates from a person aged 18 to 70 in good health.

CDR3 DNA, as far as it was read: TGCAGTGCTAGAGAACTCCGACAGGGTGTGCCGTGGGAGACC. It codes for CSARELRQGVPWET. The whole CDR3 is CSARELRQGVPWETQYF. The V gene is TRBV20-1 and the J gene is TRBJ2-5; 7 nucleotides in the junction match TRBD1. Read sequence stops 3 residues before the CDR3 end, and the germline J gene provides the missing end. V is trimmed back by 0 bases and J by 5 bases, and the junction contains 15 bases that no gene match accounts for. CDR1 is given as DFQATT and CDR2 as SNEGSKA, both from the germline V gene (reference sequence). The CDR3 covers 17 residues, taking in both the cysteine and the phenylalanine. The DNA has 42 bases, all within the CDR3, and is read from base 1.